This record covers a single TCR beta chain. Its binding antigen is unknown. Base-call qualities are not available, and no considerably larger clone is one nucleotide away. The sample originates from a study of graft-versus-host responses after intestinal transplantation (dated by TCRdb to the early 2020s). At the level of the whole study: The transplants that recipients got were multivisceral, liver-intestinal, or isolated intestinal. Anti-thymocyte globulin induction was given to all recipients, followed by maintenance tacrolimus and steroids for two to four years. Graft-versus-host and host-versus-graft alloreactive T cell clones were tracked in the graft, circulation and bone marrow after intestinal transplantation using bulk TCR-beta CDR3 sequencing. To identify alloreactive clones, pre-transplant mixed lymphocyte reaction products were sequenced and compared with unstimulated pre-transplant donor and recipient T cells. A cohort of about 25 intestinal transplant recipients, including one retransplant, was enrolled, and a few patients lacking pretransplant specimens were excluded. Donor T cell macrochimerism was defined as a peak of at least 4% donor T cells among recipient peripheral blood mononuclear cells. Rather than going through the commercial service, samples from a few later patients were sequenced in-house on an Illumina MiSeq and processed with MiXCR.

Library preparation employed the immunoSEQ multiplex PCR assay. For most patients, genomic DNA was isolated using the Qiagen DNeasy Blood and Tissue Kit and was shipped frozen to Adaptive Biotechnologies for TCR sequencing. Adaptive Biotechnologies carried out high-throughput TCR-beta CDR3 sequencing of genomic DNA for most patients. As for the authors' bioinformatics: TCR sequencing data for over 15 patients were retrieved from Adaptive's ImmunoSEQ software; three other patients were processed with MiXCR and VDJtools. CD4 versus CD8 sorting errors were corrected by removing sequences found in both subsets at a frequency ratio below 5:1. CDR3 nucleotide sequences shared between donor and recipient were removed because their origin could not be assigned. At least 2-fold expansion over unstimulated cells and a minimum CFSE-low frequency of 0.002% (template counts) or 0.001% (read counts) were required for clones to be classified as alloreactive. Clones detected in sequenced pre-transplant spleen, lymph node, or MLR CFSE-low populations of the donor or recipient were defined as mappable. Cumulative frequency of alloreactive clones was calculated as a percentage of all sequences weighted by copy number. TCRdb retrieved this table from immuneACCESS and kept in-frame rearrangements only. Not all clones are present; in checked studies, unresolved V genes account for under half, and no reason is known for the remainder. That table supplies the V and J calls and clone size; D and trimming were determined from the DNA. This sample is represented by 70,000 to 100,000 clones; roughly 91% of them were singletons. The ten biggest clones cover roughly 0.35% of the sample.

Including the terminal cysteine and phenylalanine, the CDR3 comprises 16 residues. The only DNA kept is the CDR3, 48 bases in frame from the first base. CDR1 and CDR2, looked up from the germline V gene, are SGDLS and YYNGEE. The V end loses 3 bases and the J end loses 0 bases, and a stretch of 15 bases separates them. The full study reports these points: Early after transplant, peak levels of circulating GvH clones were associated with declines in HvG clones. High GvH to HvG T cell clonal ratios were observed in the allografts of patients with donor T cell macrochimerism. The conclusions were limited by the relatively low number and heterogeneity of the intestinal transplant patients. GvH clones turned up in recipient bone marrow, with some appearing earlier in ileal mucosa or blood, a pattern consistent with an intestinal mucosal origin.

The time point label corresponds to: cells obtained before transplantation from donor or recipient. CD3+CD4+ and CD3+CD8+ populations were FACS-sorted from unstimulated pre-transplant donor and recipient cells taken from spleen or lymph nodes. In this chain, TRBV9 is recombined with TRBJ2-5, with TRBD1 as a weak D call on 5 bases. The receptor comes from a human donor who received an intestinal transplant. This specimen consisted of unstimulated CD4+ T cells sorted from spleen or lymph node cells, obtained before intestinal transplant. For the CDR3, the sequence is CASSEGPKSYQETQYF. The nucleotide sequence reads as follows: TGTGCCAGCAGCGAGGGGCCAAAATCGTACCAAGAGACCCAGTACTTC.